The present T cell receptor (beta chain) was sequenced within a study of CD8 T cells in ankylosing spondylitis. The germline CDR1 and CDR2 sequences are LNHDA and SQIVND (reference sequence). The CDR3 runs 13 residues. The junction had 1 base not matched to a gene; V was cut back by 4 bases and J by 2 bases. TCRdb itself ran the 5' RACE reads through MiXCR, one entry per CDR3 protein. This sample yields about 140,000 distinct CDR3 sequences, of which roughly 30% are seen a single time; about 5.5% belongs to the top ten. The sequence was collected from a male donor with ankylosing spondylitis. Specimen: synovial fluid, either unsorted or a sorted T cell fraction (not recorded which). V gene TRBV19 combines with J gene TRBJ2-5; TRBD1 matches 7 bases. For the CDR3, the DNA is TGTGCCAGTAGTAAGGGACAGCAAGAGACCCAGTACTTC. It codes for CASSKGQQETQYF. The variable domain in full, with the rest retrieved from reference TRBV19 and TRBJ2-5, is DGGITQSPKYLFRKEGQNVTLSCEQNLNHDAMYWYRQDPGQGLRLIYYSQIVNDFQKGDIAEGYSVSREKKESFPLTVTSAQKNPTAFYLCASSKGQQETQYFGPGTRLLVL.